The 26 T cell receptor beta chains reported below all come from one sample, sequenced in a study of blood T cell repertoires in COVID-19. Some clones are missing from TCRdb's copy, which holds only in-frame ones; the method was immunoSEQ multiplex PCR. The table records 200,000 to 300,000 clones, approximately 91% of them present only once. Sequenced sample: peripheral blood. These receptors were obtained from a woman in her twenties or thirties with acute or convalescent COVID-19.

The J gene is TRBJ1-1, the V gene TRBV7-2; D gene ambiguous. CDR1 SGHTA and CDR2 FQGNSA come from the germline V gene. The CDR3 covers 13 residues. V was cut by 1 base and J by 4 bases, with 7 bases left in between. CDR3 nucleotides: TGTGCCAGCAGCTTAGGGTGGAGCACTGAAGCTTTCTTT. Translation: CASSLGWSTEAFF.

The V gene is TRBV24-1, the J gene TRBJ2-1, with a possible D match to TRBD2 (6 bases). Germline assignment: CDR1 KGHDR and CDR2 SFDVKD. This CDR3 region has 18 residues. V was pared by 4 bases and J by 7 bases, with 25 bases between. CDR3 coding DNA: TGTGCCACCAGTGACCGAATGACTAGTGACGTTTTTAGGAATGAGCAGTTCTTC. It translates to CATSDRMTSDVFRNEQFF.

This chain uses TRBV5-1 with TRBJ2-3; a possible D gene is TRBD1 (5 bases). The CDR3 has 15 amino acids. In germline, CDR1 is SGHRS, CDR2 YFSETQ. Trimming cost V 4 bases and J 9 bases, with 21 bases left between them. This CDR3 reads CASSLGARIKNTQYF. CDR3 DNA: TGCGCCAGCAGCCTAGGGGCGCGTATAAAGAACACGCAGTATTTT.

V and J are TRBV30 and TRBJ2-3, with 8 nucleotides matching TRBD2. The V gene's germline CDR1 is GTSNPN and CDR2 SVGIG (reference sequence). The V and J ends lost 0 bases and 7 bases, in that order; junction bases with no gene match: 6. CDR3 length equals 14 residues. The CDR3, as DNA: TGTGCCTGGAGTGTAAGCGGGAGTCGTAATACGCAGTATTTT. It translates to CAWSVSGSRNTQYF.

V and J are TRBV6-5 and TRBJ1-2; no definite D call. The V gene lost 5 bases and the J gene lost 0 bases, with 13 bases spanning the gap. The length of the CDR3 is 15 residues. From germline, CDR1 is MNHEY and CDR2 SVGAGI. The CDR3 region is CASSPGIRTNYGYTF. The CDR3 DNA sequence: TGTGCCAGCAGTCCCGGGATTCGAACTAACTATGGCTACACCTTC.

The chain uses TRBV7-8 and TRBJ1-1; D is undetermined. Trimming stripped 5 bases from V and 1 base from J, with 8 bases between. Looked up from germline, CDR1 is SGHVS and CDR2 is FQNEAQ. The CDR3 is 13 amino acids. The CDR3, as DNA: TGTGCCAGCAGCCCCTGGCAGAACACTGAAGCTTTCTTT. Its protein is CASSPWQNTEAFF.

The rearrangement joins TRBV6-2 or TRBV6-3 to TRBJ2-2; possibly TRBD2 for D (5 bases). Germline assignment: CDR1 MNHEY and CDR2 SVGEGT. V lost 5 bases, J lost 7 bases, and 11 bases lay in between. The CDR3 loop spans 13 amino acids. The CDR3 sequence is CASSHLRDGELFF. DNA of the CDR3: TGTGCCAGCAGTCACCTCCGGGACGGGGAGCTGTTTTTT.

The chain carries TRBV20-1 and TRBJ2-7; D ambiguous. Trimming stripped 0 bases from V and 4 bases from J, with 4 bases between. This CDR3 is built from 11 residues. Germline V gene sequence: CDR1 DFQATT, CDR2 SNEGSKA (reference sequence). Here the CDR3 reads CSAREEYEQYF. CDR3 nucleotide sequence: TGCAGTGCTAGAGAGGAGTACGAGCAGTACTTC.

This chain connects TRBV5-3 to TRBJ1-2; D gene uncertain. TRBV5-3 is an ORF; its function is uncertain. CDR3 size: 19 residues. Trimming shortened V by 1 base and J by 6 bases, and 28 bases separated the two germline ends. CDR3 bases: TGTGCCAGAAGCTTGCGGATAGGGAGACACCCTAAACCGACCGATGGCTACACCTTC. Its protein is CARSLRIGRHPKPTDGYTF.

V and J are TRBV19 and TRBJ1-5; 7 bases are a match to TRBD1. The junction had 12 bases not matched to a gene; V was cut back by 3 bases and J by 7 bases. The CDR3 is made up of 16 amino acids. The germline CDR1 and CDR2 sequences are LNHDA and SQIVND (reference sequence). This CDR3 is CASSIMAGGTGQPQHF. CDR3 DNA: TGTGCCAGTAGTATTATGGCAGGGGGTACGGGCCAGCCCCAGCATTTT.

In this sample, this clone turned up once. This chain joins TRBV4-3 and TRBJ2-2; 8 bases align to TRBD2. The CDR3 runs 18 residues. CDR1 and CDR2 from the germline V gene are LGHNA and YSLEER. J lost 5 bases, V lost 0 bases, and 11 bases had no gene match. CDR3 loop: CASSQDLNGRAWTGELFF. The CDR3 DNA is TGCGCCAGCAGCCAAGATTTGAACGGGAGGGCCTGGACCGGGGAGCTGTTTTTT.

The rearrangement links TRBV12-5 to TRBJ2-1; D is perhaps TRBD2 (6 bases). V lost 4 bases and J 7 bases, leaving 14 bases between the germline ends. Germline V lookup: CDR1 LGHNT, CDR2 FRNRAP. CDR3 length equals 14 residues. The CDR3 nucleotides read TGTGCTAGTGGTTCGGGGACTCGGGTTAATGAGCAGTTCTTC. Translated: CASGSGTRVNEQFF.

This clone was seen a few times. The chain combines TRBV6-5 with TRBJ1-6; TRBD1 might be the D (6 bases). CDR1 and CDR2 from the germline V gene are MNHEY and SVGAGI. The V end lost 4 bases, the J end lost 7 bases, and 11 bases lay between the germline ends. The CDR3 loop spans 14 amino acids. The CDR3 sequence is CASSLMTGNSPLHF. The CDR3 DNA reads TGTGCCAGCAGTTTGATGACAGGAAATTCACCCCTCCACTTT.

The chain uses TRBV19 and TRBJ2-1, with 12 bases fitting TRBD2. CDR3 length equals 18 residues. Trimming took 4 bases from V and 9 from J; bases not matched to a gene: 16. Germline lookup yields CDR1 LNHDA and CDR2 SQIVND (reference sequence). CDR3 region: CASSTTGGTSGRTCEQFF. As DNA, the CDR3 is TGTGCCAGTAGTACTACAGGGGGAACTAGCGGGAGGACGTGTGAGCAGTTCTTC.

This clone was observed a few times. The J gene is TRBJ2-5, the V gene TRBV21-1; the table's D gene call, TRBD1, was not cross checked with the DNA. TRBV21-1 is a known pseudogene. There are 16 residues in the CDR3. The CDR3 protein is CASSKVIRQVPKTQYF. In DNA form, the CDR3 reads TGTGCCAGCAGCAAAGTAATCAGGCAGGTCCCAAAGACCCAGTACTTC.

This rearrangement joins TRBV5-4 to TRBJ2-3, with no clear D. V dropped 5 bases and J dropped 0 bases, with 4 bases sitting between them. The CDR3 covers 12 residues. Germline-derived CDR1 and CDR2 are SGHNT and YYREEE (reference sequence). The CDR3 region is CASSYSTDTQYF. The CDR3, as DNA: TGTGCCAGCAGTTATAGCACAGATACGCAGTATTTT.

CDR3 in amino acids: CASSYQGRAGANVLTF. The CDR3 coding sequence is TGCGCCAGCAGCTACCAGGGGAGGGCTGGGGCCAACGTCCTGACTTTC. V usage is TRBV5-1 and J usage is TRBJ2-6, with D tentatively TRBD2 (7 bases). V gave up 3 bases and J gave up 2 bases, with 12 bases separating them. This CDR3 is 16 amino acids long. Germline lookup yields CDR1 SGHRS and CDR2 YFSETQ. The full variable domain, in which reference TRBV5-1 and TRBJ2-6 provide the parts outside the CDR3, is KAGVTQTPRYLIKTRGQQVTLSCSPISGHRSVSWYQQTPGQGLQFLFEYFSETQRNKGNFPGRFSGRQFSNSRSEMNVSTLELGDSALYLCASSYQGRAGANVLTFGAGSRLTVL.

The chain joins TRBV5-6 to TRBJ1-1; D is uncertain. The germline CDR1 and CDR2 sequences are SGHDT and YYEEEE. Trimming shortened V by 6 bases and J by 4 bases, and 13 bases separated the two germline ends. This CDR3 has 13 residues. The CDR3 DNA sequence: TGTGCCAGCATCCTGGACCGGGGCACTGAAGCTTTCTTT. Translation: CASILDRGTEAFF.

The chain has TRBV9 and TRBJ1-1; D is unclear. Germline V gives CDR1 SGDLS, CDR2 YYNGEE. V was cut by 3 bases and J by 5 bases, with 11 bases left in between. The length of the CDR3 is 13 residues. The CDR3 nucleotides read TGTGCCAGCAGCGCTCCTGGGAGGACTGAAGCTTTCTTT. Encoded protein: CASSAPGRTEAFF.

This chain uses TRBV5-1 with TRBJ1-4; 9 bases are a match to TRBD1. V lost 4 bases to trimming and J lost 4 bases; unmatched junction nucleotides: 2. From germline, CDR1 is SGHRS and CDR2 YFSETQ. CDR3 length equals 14 residues. The chain's CDR3 is CASSVGQGNEKLFF. DNA of the CDR3: TGCGCCAGCAGCGTGGGACAGGGTAATGAAAAACTGTTTTTT.

The CDR3 here is CASSDSMGLGYEQYF. The CDR3 DNA is TGTGCCAGCAGTGACTCGATGGGACTAGGGTACGAGCAGTACTTC. V usage is TRBV6-4 and J usage is TRBJ2-7, with 8 bases fitting TRBD2. This CDR3 is built from 15 residues. The germline gives CDR1 MRHNA, CDR2 SNTAGT. The V segment lost 0 bases and the J segment 4 bases; nucleotides outside the gene matches: 5.

The chain carries TRBV24-1 and TRBJ1-5, with D possibly TRBD1 on 5 matching bases. The CDR3 is made up of 13 amino acids. Germline values: CDR1 KGHDR, CDR2 SFDVKD. Trimming cost V 4 bases and J 11 bases, with 14 bases left between them. The CDR3 sequence: CATSESGDLAQHF. The CDR3 nucleotides are TGTGCCACCAGTGAATCGGGGGATTTAGCCCAGCATTTT.

This sequence joins TRBV15 and TRBJ2-1; 9 nucleotides line up with TRBD1. Germline-derived CDR1 and CDR2 are LNHNV and YYDKDF (reference sequence). Trimming took 0 bases from V and 1 from J; bases not matched to a gene: 4. CDR3 length: 17 amino acids. The CDR3 region is CATSRDPGQGSYNEQFF. The CDR3 bases are TGTGCCACCAGCAGAGATCCGGGACAGGGATCCTACAATGAGCAGTTCTTC.

The chain carries TRBV5-4 and TRBJ2-1; 7 positions agree with TRBD2. The V segment lost 4 bases and the J segment 0 bases; nucleotides outside the gene matches: 4. The CDR3 spans 15 residues. Germline CDR1 reads SGHNT; CDR2 reads YYREEE (reference sequence). The CDR3: CASSQTSDSYNEQFF. CDR3 coding DNA: TGTGCCAGCAGCCAAACTAGCGACTCCTACAATGAGCAGTTCTTC.

This clone has a single count. The CDR3 loop is CASSSPSTDTQYF. Here the CDR3 DNA reads TGTGCCAGCAGCTCCCCTAGCACAGATACGCAGTATTTT. J is TRBJ2-3 and V is TRBV9; D is ambiguous. V was shortened by 4 bases and J by 0 bases, with 6 bases between the two germline ends. CDR1 is SGDLS and CDR2 is YYNGEE in the germline V gene. The CDR3 length is 13 residues.

This clone was seen only once. The V gene is TRBV7-9, the J gene TRBJ2-7; TRBD2 is a possible D gene (6 bases). This CDR3 is built from 16 residues. Trimming shortened V by 4 bases and J by 0 bases, and 16 bases separated the two germline ends. Germline assignment: CDR1 SEHNR and CDR2 FQNEAQ (reference sequence). In nucleotides, the CDR3 is TGTGCCAGCAGCTCAACGGAGGGGTGTTACTCCTACGAGCAGTACTTC. It yields the protein CASSSTEGCYSYEQYF.